These 23 T cell receptor beta chains were all obtained from the same sample, sequenced in a study of CD4+ T cells in melanoma. Some clones are missing from TCRdb's copy, which holds only in-frame ones; the method was immunoSEQ multiplex PCR. The sample contains 20,000 to 25,000 clones, roughly 82% of which appear only once. Sequenced sample: cells from a culture (not recorded whether cultured in vitro). These receptors all stem from a human donor with melanoma.

The rearrangement joins TRBV18 to TRBJ1-3, with a weak D call TRBD1 (6 bases). This CDR3 is 14 amino acids long. Germline V gene sequence: CDR1 KGHSH, CDR2 LQKENI. V shed 6 bases and J shed 4 bases, with 13 bases lying between them. The CDR3 is CASSLTGHGNTIYF. The CDR3 region has the DNA TGTGCCAGCTCGCTTACAGGGCACGGAAACACCATATATTTT.

The chain recombines TRBV15 with TRBJ2-1; TRBD2 matches 8 bases. Germline assignment: CDR1 LNHNV and CDR2 YYDKDF (reference sequence). Germline trimming cut 8 bases from V and 9 bases from J; bases unmatched to any gene: 9. The CDR3 extends over 13 amino acids. CDR3 protein: CATRNGGEGEQFF. CDR3 DNA sequence: TGTGCCACCCGAAACGGGGGGGAGGGTGAGCAGTTCTTC.

CDR3 sequence reads: CASSGQGMSSPLHF. The CDR3, as DNA: TGTGCCAGCAGTGGACAGGGAATGAGCTCACCCCTCCACTTT. The J gene is TRBJ1-6, the V gene TRBV6-1; 7 nucleotides match TRBD1. With V trimmed by 4 bases and J by 10 bases, 7 bases remained unmatched. The CDR3 has 14 residues. Germline lookup yields CDR1 MNHNS and CDR2 SASEGT.

There are a few counts of this clone. The chain combines TRBV10-1 with TRBJ1-6, with a weak D call TRBD1 (5 bases). V was shortened by 6 bases and J by 2 bases, with 14 bases between the two germline ends. CDR1 and CDR2 (germline): WNHNN, SYGVQD (reference sequence). This CDR3 is built from 16 residues. CDR3 residues: CASSTKGTTYNSPLHF. DNA of the CDR3: TGCGCCAGCAGCACAAAGGGGACCACCTATAATTCACCCCTCCACTTT.

This sequence joins TRBV5-1 and TRBJ2-1; the D gene is possibly TRBD1 (5 bases). V was shortened by 1 base and J by 9 bases, with 20 bases between the two germline ends. Germline CDR1 and CDR2: SGHRS and YFSETQ. This CDR3 spans 16 amino acids. The CDR3 here is CASSLFPLGQGGEQFF. Here the CDR3 DNA reads TGCGCCAGCAGCTTGTTCCCTCTAGGCCAGGGCGGTGAGCAGTTCTTC.

This clone has only one observation. This chain links TRBV9 with TRBJ2-2, with D tentatively TRBD2 (6 bases). V gave up 5 bases and J gave up 1 base, with 12 bases separating them. Germline CDR1 reads SGDLS; CDR2 reads YYNGEE. There are 15 residues in the CDR3. CDR3 amino acids: CASRSGLLNTGELFF. The CDR3 bases are TGTGCCAGCAGGTCGGGACTGTTGAACACCGGGGAGCTGTTTTTT.

The genes are TRBV2 and TRBJ2-1; 11 nucleotides align to TRBD2. J gave up 8 bases and V 7 bases, and 10 bases lay outside the gene matches. The germline gives CDR1 SNHLY, CDR2 FYNNEI. There are 15 residues in the CDR3. CDR3 sequence reads: CASNVAGGGLDEQFF. Here the CDR3 DNA reads TGTGCCAGCAACGTAGCGGGGGGGGGATTGGATGAGCAGTTCTTC.

The chain recombines TRBV27 with TRBJ2-2; the D gene is possibly TRBD2 (5 bases). Trimming took 6 bases from V and 4 from J, leaving 18 bases between them. The germline gives CDR1 MNHEY, CDR2 SMNVEV (reference sequence). The CDR3 has 16 residues. The CDR3 coding sequence is TGTGCCAGCAGCCGAAACTCCCTCGCGGGCACCGGGGAGCTGTTTTTT. This sequence encodes CASSRNSLAGTGELFF.

The table lists this clone with a few counts. The CDR3 DNA is TGTGCCAGTAGTGATAGCGGGGGGGCCGTGGGAGAGACCCAGTACTTC. The encoded protein is CASSDSGGAVGETQYF. The chain uses TRBV19 and TRBJ2-5; TRBD2 aligns across 11 bases. In germline, CDR1 is LNHDA, CDR2 SQIVND (reference sequence). The trim removed 5 bases at V and 4 bases at J, leaving 9 bases unmatched. The CDR3 sequence is 16 residues long.

Comments on this clone: This sample also contains other DNA sequences that code for the same CDR3. The rearrangement links TRBV6-5 to TRBJ2-5; unclear D gene. The germline V and J ends were trimmed by 0 bases and 1 base, with 6 bases remaining between them. The germline V gene has CDR1 MNHEY and CDR2 SVGAGI. This CDR3 contains 14 residues. The CDR3 nucleotides read TGTGCCAGCAGTTACTCGTATAGCCAAGAGACCCAGTACTTC. Protein: CASSYSYSQETQYF.

The CDR3 DNA reads TGTGCCAGCAGTGAACAGGGGGCTTTCTCCGGGGAGCTGTTTTTT. This translates into CASSEQGAFSGELFF. The V and J genes are TRBV2 and TRBJ2-2; TRBD1 matches at 8 bases. V shed 2 bases, J shed 6 bases, and the junction held 5 bases outside the gene matches. Germline CDR1 SNHLY, CDR2 FYNNEI. The CDR3 consists of 15 residues.

The rearrangement joins TRBV18 to TRBJ2-1, with D possibly matching TRBD2 (6 bases). The CDR3 covers 14 residues. Germline V gene sequence: CDR1 KGHSH, CDR2 LQKENI. Trimming pared 3 bases from V and 7 bases from J, leaving 13 bases between. The CDR3 DNA reads as TGTGCCAGCTCACCCACAGGAGGGCGTAATGAGCAGTTCTTC. Translation gives CASSPTGGRNEQFF.

The chain carries TRBV12-5 and TRBJ1-5; D gene unclear. Deletions cut 9 bases from V and 5 bases from J, with 20 bases between. This CDR3 contains 15 residues. The germline V gene encodes CDR1 LGHNT and CDR2 FRNRAP. CDR3 DNA sequence: TGTGCTAGCCGCCGCGAATCGCCCCCCGATCAGCCCCAGCATTTT. Residues: CASRRESPPDQPQHF.

The chain is built from TRBV5-4 and TRBJ1-3; no definite D call. The length of the CDR3 is 15 residues. V gave up 4 bases and J gave up 4 bases, with 15 bases separating them. The germline CDR1 and CDR2 sequences are SGHNT and YYREEE (reference sequence). The CDR3, as DNA: TGTGCCAGCAGCAGAGACTCAGGCCTCGGAAACACCATATATTTT. Its protein is CASSRDSGLGNTIYF.

The J gene is TRBJ1-2, the V gene TRBV25-1, with D unresolved. Between the trimmed V and J ends, which lost 2 bases and 8 bases, there was a span of 6 bases. The CDR3 contains 11 residues. Germline V CDR1 and CDR2: MGHDK, SYGVNS. Here the CDR3 DNA reads TGTGCCAGCAGTGAACAGACGGGCTACACCTTC. Protein sequence: CASSEQTGYTF.

The genes are TRBV12-5 and TRBJ1-5; 7 bases are shared with TRBD1. The CDR3 totals 20 residues. The germline CDR1 and CDR2 sequences are LGHNT and FRNRAP. Trimming cost V 2 bases and J 0 bases; bases outside gene matches: 16. For the CDR3, the DNA is TGTGCTAGTGGTTTGCAACCGACAGGGCAAATATATTATAGCAATCAGCCCCAGCATTTT. As protein: CASGLQPTGQIYYSNQPQHF.

The chain has TRBV14 and TRBJ1-4, with a tentative D call TRBD1 (5 bases). This CDR3 comprises 15 residues. CDR1 SGHDN and CDR2 FVKESK come from the germline V gene. V was cut by 4 bases and J by 5 bases, with 14 bases left in between. The CDR3 bases are TGTGCCAGCAGCCGAGACAGCCGCAGGAATGAAAAACTGTTTTTT. Translation gives CASSRDSRRNEKLFF.

CDR3 bases: TGTGCCAGCAGTGAAGCTTACGGCGGGGCTTACTATGGCTACACCTTC. Amino acid sequence: CASSEAYGGAYYGYTF. The genes are TRBV2 and TRBJ1-2; D may be TRBD1 (5 bases). The CDR3 runs 16 residues. Germline V gene sequence: CDR1 SNHLY, CDR2 FYNNEI. V was trimmed by 0 bases and J by 3 bases, leaving 14 bases between them.

The chain carries TRBV7-3 and TRBJ2-7; TRBD2 aligns across 15 bases. Trimming took 5 bases from V and 7 from J; bases not matched to a gene: 3. CDR1 is SGHTA and CDR2 is FQGTGA in the germline V gene. CDR3 size: 14 residues. CDR3 nucleotide sequence: TGTGCCAGCAGCCCGGGACTAGCGGGGGGTGAGCAGTACTTC. Translated: CASSPGLAGGEQYF.

The chain couples TRBV6-1 to TRBJ1-1; no reliable D call. V gave up 5 bases and J gave up 1 base, with 8 bases separating them. The CDR3 consists of 13 residues. Germline values: CDR1 MNHNS, CDR2 SASEGT. The CDR3 bases are TGTGCCAGCAGTTCGGGGAGGAACACTGAAGCTTTCTTT. As protein: CASSSGRNTEAFF.

The chain has TRBV5-4 and TRBJ2-1, with TRBD2 matching over 8 bases. Trimming cost V 1 base and J 9 bases; bases outside gene matches: 9. This CDR3 is built from 15 residues. CDR1 is SGHNT, CDR2 YYREEE, per germline (reference sequence). CDR3 DNA: TGTGCCAGCAGCTTGAGCGGGGGAGAGGAGGGTGAGCAGTTCTTC. This translates into CASSLSGGEEGEQFF.

This chain uses TRBV10-2 with TRBJ2-3, with D perhaps TRBD1 or TRBD2 (5 bases each). V lost 3 bases to trimming and J lost 1 base, with 11 bases between them. The germline gives CDR1 WSHSY, CDR2 SAAADI. This CDR3 has 15 residues. The CDR3 loop is CASSDWGYGTDTQYF. The CDR3 nucleotides read TGCGCCAGCAGTGATTGGGGGTATGGCACAGATACGCAGTATTTT.

This chain joins TRBV5-1 and TRBJ2-3; D remains ambiguous. This CDR3 is built from 13 residues. The germline gives CDR1 SGHRS, CDR2 YFSETQ. The V end lost 0 bases, the J end lost 3 bases, and 5 bases lay between the germline ends. As DNA, the CDR3 is TGCGCCAGCAGCTTGGAGGGAACAGATACGCAGTATTTT. This translates into CASSLEGTDTQYF.